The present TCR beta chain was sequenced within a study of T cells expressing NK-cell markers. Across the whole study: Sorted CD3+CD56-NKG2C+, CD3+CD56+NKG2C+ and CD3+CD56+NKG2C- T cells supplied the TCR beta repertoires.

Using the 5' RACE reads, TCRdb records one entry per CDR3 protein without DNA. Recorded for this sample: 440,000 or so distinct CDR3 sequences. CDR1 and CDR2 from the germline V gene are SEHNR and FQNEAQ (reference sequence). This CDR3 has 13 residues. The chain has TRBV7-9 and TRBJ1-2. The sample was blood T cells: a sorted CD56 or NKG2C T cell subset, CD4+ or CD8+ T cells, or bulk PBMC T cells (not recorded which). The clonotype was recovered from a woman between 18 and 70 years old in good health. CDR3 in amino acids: CASSSSGGYGYTF.